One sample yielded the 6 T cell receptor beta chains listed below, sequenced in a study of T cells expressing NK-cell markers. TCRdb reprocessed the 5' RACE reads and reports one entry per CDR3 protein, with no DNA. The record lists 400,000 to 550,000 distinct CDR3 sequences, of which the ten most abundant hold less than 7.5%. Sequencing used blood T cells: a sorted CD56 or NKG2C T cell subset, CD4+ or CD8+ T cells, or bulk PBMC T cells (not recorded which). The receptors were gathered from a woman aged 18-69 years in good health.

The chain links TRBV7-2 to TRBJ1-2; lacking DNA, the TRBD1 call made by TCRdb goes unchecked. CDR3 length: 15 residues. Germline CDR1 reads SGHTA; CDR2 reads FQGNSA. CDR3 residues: CASRHPGQGFFGYTF.

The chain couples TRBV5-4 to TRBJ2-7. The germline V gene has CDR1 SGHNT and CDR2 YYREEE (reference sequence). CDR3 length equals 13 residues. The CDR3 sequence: CASSPKGAYEQYF.

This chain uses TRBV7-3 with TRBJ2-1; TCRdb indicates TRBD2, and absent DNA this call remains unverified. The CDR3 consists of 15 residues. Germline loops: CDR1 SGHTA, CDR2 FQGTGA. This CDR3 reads CASSLTVAGNNEQFF.

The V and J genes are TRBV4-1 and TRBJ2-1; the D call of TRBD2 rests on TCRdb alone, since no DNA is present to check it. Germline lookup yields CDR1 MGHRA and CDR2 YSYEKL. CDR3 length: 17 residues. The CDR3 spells CASSRISGTSKGIEQFF.

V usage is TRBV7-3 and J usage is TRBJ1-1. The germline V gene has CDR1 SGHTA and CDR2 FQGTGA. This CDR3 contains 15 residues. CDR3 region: CASSLEGGFYTEAFF.

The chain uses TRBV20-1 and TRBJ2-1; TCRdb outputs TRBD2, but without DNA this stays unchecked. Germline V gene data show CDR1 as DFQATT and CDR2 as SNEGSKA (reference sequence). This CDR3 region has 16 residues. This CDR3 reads CSARKAGTNKHNEQFF.